This is a list of T cell receptor beta chains from one sample in a study of blood T cell repertoires in COVID-19. Sequenced by immunoSEQ multiplex PCR; TCRdb stores in-frame clones only, minus some. Of about 190,000 clones in the sample, around 90% were seen once. Sequencing input: peripheral blood. The receptors shown here come from a man aged 35-49 years with acute or convalescent COVID-19. CDR3s include the opening cysteine and the closing phenylalanine or tryptophan. D genes are given only for firm matches. Clone size appears in some rows only: once, few, many, or a class for an expanded clone.

d_call: -
v_call: TRBV10-1
j_call: TRBJ2-1
clone_size: few
cdr3_nt: TGCGCCAGCAGTGAAGATATGCGGGCCTACAATGAGCAGTTCTTC
cdr3_aa: CASSEDMRAYNEQFF

d_call: -
v_call: TRBV30
j_call: TRBJ2-2
clone_size: -
cdr3_nt: TGTGCCTGGGGCGCGGGCACCGGGGAGCTGTTTTTT
cdr3_aa: CAWGAGTGELFF

d_call: TRBD1
v_call: TRBV5-4
j_call: TRBJ1-2
clone_size: -
cdr3_nt: TGTGCCAGCAGCTTTGAAGGGGGCGCCGACTATGGCTACACCTTC
cdr3_aa: CASSFEGGADYGYTF

d_call: -
v_call: TRBV28
j_call: TRBJ2-5
clone_size: -
cdr3_nt: TGTGCCAGCAGTGTCGGTGAGTGGCAAGAGACCCAGTACTTC
cdr3_aa: CASSVGEWQETQYF

d_call: TRBD1
v_call: TRBV9
j_call: TRBJ1-1
clone_size: -
cdr3_nt: TGTGCCAGCAGCGCGGGACAGGGGGCTCTGAACACTGAAGCTTTCTTT
cdr3_aa: CASSAGQGALNTEAFF

d_call: -
v_call: TRBV19
j_call: TRBJ2-2
clone_size: -
cdr3_nt: TGTGCCAGTAGTCACCTGAGGGAACCCGGGGAGCTGTTTTTT
cdr3_aa: CASSHLREPGELFF

d_call: TRBD1
v_call: TRBV5-1
j_call: TRBJ1-1
clone_size: -
cdr3_nt: TGCGCCAGCAGCTTGAACAGGGGGGACACTGAAGCTTTCTTT
cdr3_aa: CASSLNRGDTEAFF

d_call: -
v_call: TRBV5-1
j_call: TRBJ2-6
clone_size: -
cdr3_nt: TGCGCCAGCAGCTTGGCCGCCGGGTGGGGGGCCAACGTCCTGACTTTC
cdr3_aa: CASSLAAGWGANVLTF

d_call: -
v_call: TRBV6-2/TRBV6-3
j_call: TRBJ2-5
clone_size: -
cdr3_nt: TGTGCCAGCAGCTCCGACAGAGGGACCCAGTACTTC
cdr3_aa: CASSSDRGTQYF

d_call: TRBD1
v_call: TRBV19
j_call: TRBJ1-2
clone_size: -
cdr3_nt: TGTGCCAGTAGTATCCCGGGACAGTCCTATGGCTACACCTTC
cdr3_aa: CASSIPGQSYGYTF

d_call: TRBD1
v_call: TRBV19
j_call: TRBJ2-7
clone_size: -
cdr3_nt: TGTGCCAGTAGTATAAAGGGGGCACGGGAGCAGTACTTC
cdr3_aa: CASSIKGAREQYF

d_call: -
v_call: TRBV7-2
j_call: TRBJ2-5
clone_size: once
cdr3_nt: TGTGCCAGCAGCTTCTTTCCCCAGGGCCAAGAGACCCAGTACTTC
cdr3_aa: CASSFFPQGQETQYF

d_call: -
v_call: TRBV24-1
j_call: TRBJ2-3
clone_size: -
cdr3_nt: TGTGCCACCAGTGACCGTGCGCGGGGGACAATAAATACGCAGTATTTT
cdr3_aa: CATSDRARGTINTQYF

d_call: -
v_call: TRBV12-3/TRBV12-4
j_call: TRBJ1-2
clone_size: -
cdr3_nt: TGTGCCAGCAGTTTGCGGGGGCGAGGCTACACCTTC
cdr3_aa: CASSLRGRGYTF

d_call: TRBD1
v_call: TRBV27
j_call: TRBJ1-2
clone_size: -
cdr3_nt: TGTGCCTCCGCAGGGGGTAATGGCTACACCTTC
cdr3_aa: CASAGGNGYTF

d_call: TRBD1
v_call: TRBV30
j_call: TRBJ1-1
clone_size: few
cdr3_nt: TGTGCCTGGAAGAGGGACAGGGTGAGCACTGAAGCTTTCTTT
cdr3_aa: CAWKRDRVSTEAFF

d_call: TRBD1
v_call: TRBV11-2
j_call: TRBJ2-7
clone_size: few
cdr3_nt: TGTGCCAGCGGTGAGGACAGGGTAGGAGAGCAGTACTTC
cdr3_aa: CASGEDRVGEQYF

d_call: TRBD1
v_call: TRBV24-1
j_call: TRBJ1-2
clone_size: -
cdr3_nt: TGTGCCACCAGTGATACCGGACAGGGGCACAATCTATGCGGCTACACCTTC
cdr3_aa: CATSDTGQGHNLCGYTF

d_call: TRBD1
v_call: TRBV4-2
j_call: TRBJ1-1
clone_size: -
cdr3_nt: TGTGCCAGCAGCCTCGACAGGGTCGGCACTGAAGCTTTCTTT
cdr3_aa: CASSLDRVGTEAFF

d_call: TRBD1
v_call: TRBV24-1
j_call: TRBJ2-5
clone_size: -
cdr3_nt: TGTGCCACCAGTGATTTCGGGAAACAGGGGAAAGAGACCCAGTACTTC
cdr3_aa: CATSDFGKQGKETQYF

d_call: TRBD1
v_call: TRBV5-1
j_call: TRBJ1-2
clone_size: -
cdr3_nt: TGCGCCAGCAGCCCCCGAGGGGGCAGGGGAGACTATGGCTACACCTTC
cdr3_aa: CASSPRGGRGDYGYTF

d_call: -
v_call: TRBV6-5
j_call: TRBJ1-1
clone_size: -
cdr3_nt: TGTGCCAGCAATGCCCCTTCAGGGGTTGATACTGAAGCTTTCTTT
cdr3_aa: CASNAPSGVDTEAFF

d_call: TRBD2
v_call: TRBV11-2
j_call: TRBJ2-5
clone_size: -
cdr3_nt: TGTGCCAGCAGCCCCAGGACTAGCGCAGAGACCCAGTACTTC
cdr3_aa: CASSPRTSAETQYF

d_call: TRBD1
v_call: TRBV7-9
j_call: TRBJ1-2
clone_size: once
cdr3_nt: TGTGCCAGCAGAGGGACAGAAAATGGCTACACCTTC
cdr3_aa: CASRGTENGYTF

d_call: -
v_call: TRBV9
j_call: TRBJ1-6
clone_size: -
cdr3_nt: TGTGCCAGCAGCGCTCAGCGTGATAATTCACCCCTCCACTTT
cdr3_aa: CASSAQRDNSPLHF

d_call: TRBD1
v_call: TRBV18
j_call: TRBJ1-2
clone_size: -
cdr3_nt: TGTGCCAGCTCACCAGAGAGACAGGGCCGCGGCTACACCTTC
cdr3_aa: CASSPERQGRGYTF

d_call: TRBD2
v_call: TRBV4-1
j_call: TRBJ2-6
clone_size: -
cdr3_nt: TGCGCCAGCAGCCAAGATGGTTGGGGGGGCTCTGGGGCCAACGTCCTGACTTTC
cdr3_aa: CASSQDGWGGSGANVLTF

d_call: -
v_call: TRBV3-1/TRBV3-2
j_call: TRBJ1-5
clone_size: -
cdr3_nt: TGTGCCAGCAGCCAAGACGGAGGGATGGATCAGCCCCAGCATTTT
cdr3_aa: CASSQDGGMDQPQHF

d_call: TRBD1
v_call: TRBV6-5
j_call: TRBJ1-1
clone_size: once
cdr3_nt: TGTGCCAGCAGCCCGACAGGGCAGAGAACTGAAGCTTTCTTT
cdr3_aa: CASSPTGQRTEAFF

d_call: -
v_call: TRBV29-1
j_call: TRBJ1-3
clone_size: -
cdr3_nt: TGCAGCGTTGCCTCTACAGCTTCCTCTGGAAACACCATATATTTT
cdr3_aa: CSVASTASSGNTIYF

d_call: -
v_call: TRBV10-3
j_call: TRBJ2-1
clone_size: -
cdr3_nt: TGTGCCATACGGGAGAGCTCCTACAATGAGCAGTTCTTC
cdr3_aa: CAIRESSYNEQFF

d_call: -
v_call: TRBV9
j_call: TRBJ1-2
clone_size: -
cdr3_nt: TGTGCCAGCAGCGGAAACTCGTACACCTTC
cdr3_aa: CASSGNSYTF

d_call: -
v_call: TRBV9
j_call: TRBJ2-1
clone_size: -
cdr3_nt: TGTGCCAGCAGTGATGGAGCTAACAATGAGCAGTTCTTC
cdr3_aa: CASSDGANNEQFF

d_call: TRBD2
v_call: TRBV19
j_call: TRBJ2-5
clone_size: -
cdr3_nt: TGTGCCAGTAGGAAACTAGCGGGGGCGCAACACACGGAGACCCAGTACTTC
cdr3_aa: CASRKLAGAQHTETQYF